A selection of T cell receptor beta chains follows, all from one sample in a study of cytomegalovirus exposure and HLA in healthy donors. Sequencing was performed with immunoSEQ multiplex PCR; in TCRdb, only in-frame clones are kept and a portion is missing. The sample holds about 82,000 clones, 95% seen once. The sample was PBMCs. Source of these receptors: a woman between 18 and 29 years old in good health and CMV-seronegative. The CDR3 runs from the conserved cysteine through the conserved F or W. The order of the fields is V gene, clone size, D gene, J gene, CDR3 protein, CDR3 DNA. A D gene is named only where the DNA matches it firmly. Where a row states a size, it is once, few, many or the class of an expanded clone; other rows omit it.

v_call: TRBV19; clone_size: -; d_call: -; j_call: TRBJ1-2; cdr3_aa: CASSIPTTADYGYTF; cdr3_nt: TGTGCCAGTAGTATTCCAACCACGGCGGACTATGGCTACACCTTC
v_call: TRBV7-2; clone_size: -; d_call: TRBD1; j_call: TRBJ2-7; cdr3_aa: CASRSLDRGSYEQYF; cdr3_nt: TGTGCCAGCCGCTCCCTGGACAGGGGATCCTACGAGCAGTACTTC
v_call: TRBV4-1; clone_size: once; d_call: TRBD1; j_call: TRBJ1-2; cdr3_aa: CASTGGTYGYTF; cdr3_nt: TGCGCCAGCACAGGGGGCACCTATGGCTACACCTTC
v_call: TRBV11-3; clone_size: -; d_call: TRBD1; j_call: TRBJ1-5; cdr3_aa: CASSAQSTGRQPQHF; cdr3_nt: TGTGCCAGCAGCGCACAGTCGACAGGGAGGCAGCCCCAGCATTTT
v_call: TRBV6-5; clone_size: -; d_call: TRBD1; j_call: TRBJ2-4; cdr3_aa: CASTQGQYGIQYF; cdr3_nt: TGTGCCAGCACCCAGGGACAGTACGGCATTCAGTACTTC
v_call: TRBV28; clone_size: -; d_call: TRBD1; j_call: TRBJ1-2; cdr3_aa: CASSVGQGYGYTF; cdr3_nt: TGTGCCAGCAGTGTGGGACAGGGTTATGGCTACACCTTC
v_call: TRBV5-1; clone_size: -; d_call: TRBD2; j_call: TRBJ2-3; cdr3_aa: CASSLPSGSSDTQYF; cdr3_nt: TGCGCCAGCAGCTTGCCTAGCGGGAGCTCAGATACGCAGTATTTT
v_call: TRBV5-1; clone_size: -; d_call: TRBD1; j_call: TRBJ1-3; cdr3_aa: CASMLEGAGGNTIYF; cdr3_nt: TGCGCCAGCATGTTGGAGGGGGCAGGAGGAAACACCATATATTTT
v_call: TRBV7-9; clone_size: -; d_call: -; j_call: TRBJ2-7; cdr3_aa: CASSLSAVDEQYF; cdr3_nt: TGTGCCAGCAGCTTATCTGCGGTTGACGAGCAGTACTTC
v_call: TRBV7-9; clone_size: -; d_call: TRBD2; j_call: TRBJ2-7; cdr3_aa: CASSSLIAGGGYEQYF; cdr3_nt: TGTGCCAGCAGCTCTCTTATAGCGGGGGGCGGGTACGAGCAGTACTTC
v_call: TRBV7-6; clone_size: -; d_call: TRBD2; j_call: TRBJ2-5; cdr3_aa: CATRSGLAGGRETQYF; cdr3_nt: TGTGCCACGCGGTCCGGCCTAGCGGGAGGGCGGGAGACCCAGTACTTC
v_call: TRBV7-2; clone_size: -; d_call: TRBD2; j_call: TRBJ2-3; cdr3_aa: CASSLAGTSGSPDTQYF; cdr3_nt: TGTGCCAGCAGCTTAGCGGGGACTAGCGGGAGCCCAGATACGCAGTATTTT
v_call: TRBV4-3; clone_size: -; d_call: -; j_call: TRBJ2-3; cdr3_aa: CASGRGFADTQYF; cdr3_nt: TGCGCCAGCGGACGGGGATTTGCAGATACGCAGTATTTT
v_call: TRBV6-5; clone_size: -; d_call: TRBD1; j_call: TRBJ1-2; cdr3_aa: CASSPQGGAGYTF; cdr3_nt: TGTGCCAGCAGCCCCCAGGGGGGAGCTGGCTACACCTTC
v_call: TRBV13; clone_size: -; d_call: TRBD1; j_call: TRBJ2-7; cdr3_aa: CASSSLGQGLGEQYF; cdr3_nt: TGTGCCAGCAGCTCCCTCGGACAGGGACTGGGCGAGCAGTACTTC
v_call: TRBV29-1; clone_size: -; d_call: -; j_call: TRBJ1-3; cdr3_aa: CSVAGFSGNTIYF; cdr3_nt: TGCAGCGTTGCGGGTTTTTCAGGAAACACCATATATTTT
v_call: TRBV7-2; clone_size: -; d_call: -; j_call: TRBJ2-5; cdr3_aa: CASSLASGRETQYF; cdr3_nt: TGTGCCAGCAGCTTAGCGAGCGGGCGCGAGACCCAGTACTTC
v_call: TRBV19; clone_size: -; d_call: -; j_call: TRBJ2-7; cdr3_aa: CASSIRGAVGEQYF; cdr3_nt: TGTGCCAGTAGTATTCGGGGGGCAGTTGGTGAGCAGTACTTC
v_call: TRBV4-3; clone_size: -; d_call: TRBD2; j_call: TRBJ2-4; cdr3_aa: CASSQVAGAQNIQYF; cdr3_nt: TGCGCCAGCAGCCAAGTCGCGGGAGCCCAAAACATTCAGTACTTC
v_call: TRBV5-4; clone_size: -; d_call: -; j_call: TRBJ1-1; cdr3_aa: CASSTQGFTEAFF; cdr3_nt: TGTGCCAGCAGCACGCAGGGGTTCACTGAAGCTTTCTTT
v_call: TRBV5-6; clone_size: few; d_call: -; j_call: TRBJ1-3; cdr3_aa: CASSLELIGNTIYF; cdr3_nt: TGTGCCAGCAGCTTGGAGCTCATCGGAAACACCATATATTTT
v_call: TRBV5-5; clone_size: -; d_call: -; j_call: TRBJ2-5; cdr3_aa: CASSFWARGMETQYF; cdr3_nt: TGTGCCAGCAGCTTTTGGGCCCGGGGGATGGAGACCCAGTACTTC
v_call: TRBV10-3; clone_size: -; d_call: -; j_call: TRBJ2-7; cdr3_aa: CAISDSYYEQYF; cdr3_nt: TGTGCCATCAGTGATAGCTACTACGAGCAGTACTTC
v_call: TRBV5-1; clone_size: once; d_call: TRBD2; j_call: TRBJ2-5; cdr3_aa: CASSSSGGDQETQYF; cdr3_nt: TGCGCCAGCAGCTCTAGCGGGGGGGATCAAGAGACCCAGTACTTC
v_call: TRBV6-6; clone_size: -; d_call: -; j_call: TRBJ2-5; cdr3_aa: CASSPGQFQETQYF; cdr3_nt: TGTGCCAGCAGTCCTGGACAGTTCCAAGAGACCCAGTACTTC
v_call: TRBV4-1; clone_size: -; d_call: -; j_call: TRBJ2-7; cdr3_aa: CASSQGILSSYEQYF; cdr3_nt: TGCGCCAGCAGCCAAGGCATCTTGAGCTCCTACGAGCAGTACTTC
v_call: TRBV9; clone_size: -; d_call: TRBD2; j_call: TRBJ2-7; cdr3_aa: CASSGLAGSSEQYF; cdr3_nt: TGTGCCAGCAGCGGACTAGCGGGGTCGAGTGAGCAGTACTTC
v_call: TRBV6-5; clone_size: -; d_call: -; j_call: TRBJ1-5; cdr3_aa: CASSPTEVQPQHF; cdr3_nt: TGTGCCAGCAGCCCTACCGAGGTGCAGCCCCAGCATTTT
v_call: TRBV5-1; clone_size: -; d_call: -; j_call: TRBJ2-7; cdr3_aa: CASSLEAGTYEQYF; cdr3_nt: TGCGCCAGCAGCTTGGAGGCGGGGACCTACGAGCAGTACTTC
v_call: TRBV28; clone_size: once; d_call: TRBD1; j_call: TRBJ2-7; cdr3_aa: CASSSPTGGLSEQYF; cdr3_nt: TGTGCCAGCAGTTCCCCTACAGGGGGTCTAAGCGAGCAGTACTTC
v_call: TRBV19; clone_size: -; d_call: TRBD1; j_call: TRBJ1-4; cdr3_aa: CASSSGTGSNEKLFF; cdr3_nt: TGTGCCAGTAGTTCTGGGACAGGGTCTAATGAAAAACTGTTTTTT
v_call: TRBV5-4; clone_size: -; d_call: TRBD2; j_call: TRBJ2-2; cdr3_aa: CASTPGGLNANTGELFF; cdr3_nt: TGTGCCAGCACCCCGGGAGGCCTTAACGCGAACACCGGGGAGCTGTTTTTT
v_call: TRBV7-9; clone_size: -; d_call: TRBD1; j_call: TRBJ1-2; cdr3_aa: CASSSGQGGYGYTF; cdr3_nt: TGTGCCAGCAGCTCGGGACAGGGTGGCTATGGCTACACCTTC
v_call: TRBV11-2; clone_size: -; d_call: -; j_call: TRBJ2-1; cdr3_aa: CASNKDSYNEQFF; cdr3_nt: TGTGCCAGCAACAAAGACAGCTACAATGAGCAGTTCTTC
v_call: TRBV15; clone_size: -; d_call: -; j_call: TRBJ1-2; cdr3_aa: CATSRDLGSETYGYTF; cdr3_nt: TGTGCCACCAGCAGAGATCTCGGTTCCGAGACATATGGCTACACCTTC
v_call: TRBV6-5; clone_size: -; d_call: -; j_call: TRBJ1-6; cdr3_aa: CASSYTAPYNSPLHF; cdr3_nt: TGTGCCAGCAGTTACACAGCCCCTTATAATTCACCCCTCCACTTT
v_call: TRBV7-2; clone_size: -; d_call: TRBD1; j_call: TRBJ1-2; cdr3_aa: CASSTDRGAYGYTF; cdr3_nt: TGTGCCAGCAGCACTGACAGGGGAGCCTATGGCTACACCTTC
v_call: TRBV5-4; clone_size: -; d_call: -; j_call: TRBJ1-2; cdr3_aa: CASSFQGDSYGYTF; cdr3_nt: TGTGCCAGCAGCTTTCAGGGTGACAGCTATGGCTACACCTTC
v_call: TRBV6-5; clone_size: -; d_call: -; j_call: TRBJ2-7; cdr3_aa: CASSYSRDSYEQYF; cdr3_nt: TGTGCCAGCAGTTACTCGAGGGACTCCTACGAGCAGTACTTC
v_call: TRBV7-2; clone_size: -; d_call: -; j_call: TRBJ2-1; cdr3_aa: CASSSTFGTNSYNEQFF; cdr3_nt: TGTGCCAGCAGCTCTACCTTCGGGACAAACTCCTACAATGAGCAGTTCTTC
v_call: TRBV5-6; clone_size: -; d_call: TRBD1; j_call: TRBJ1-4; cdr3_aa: CASSLFGRGRDEKLFF; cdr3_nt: TGTGCCAGCAGCTTGTTCGGCAGGGGGCGCGATGAAAAACTGTTTTTT
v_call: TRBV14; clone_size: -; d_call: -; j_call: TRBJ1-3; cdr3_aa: CASSPGSLSGNTIYF; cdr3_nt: TGTGCCAGCAGTCCAGGATCGCTTTCTGGAAACACCATATATTTT
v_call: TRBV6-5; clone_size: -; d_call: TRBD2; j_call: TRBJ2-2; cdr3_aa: CASSYGRGGRTGELFF; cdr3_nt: TGTGCCAGCAGTTACGGGCGGGGGGGCCGCACCGGGGAGCTGTTTTTT
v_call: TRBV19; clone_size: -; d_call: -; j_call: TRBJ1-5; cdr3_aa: CASSIDRGRITNQPQHF; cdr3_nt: TGTGCCAGTAGTATAGACAGGGGAAGAATAACCAATCAGCCCCAGCATTTT
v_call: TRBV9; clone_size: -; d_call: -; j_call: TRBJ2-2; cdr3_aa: CASSVSGNTGELFF; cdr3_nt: TGTGCCAGCAGCGTATCGGGTAACACCGGGGAGCTGTTTTTT
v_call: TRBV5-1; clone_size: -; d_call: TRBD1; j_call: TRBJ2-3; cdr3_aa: CASSFLGDRVTSTDTQYF; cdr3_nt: TGCGCCAGCAGCTTCCTAGGGGACAGGGTTACTAGCACAGATACGCAGTATTTT
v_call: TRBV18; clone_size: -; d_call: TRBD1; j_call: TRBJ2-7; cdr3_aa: CASSQPGQGVYEQYF; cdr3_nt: TGTGCCAGCTCACAACCGGGACAGGGAGTCTACGAGCAGTACTTC
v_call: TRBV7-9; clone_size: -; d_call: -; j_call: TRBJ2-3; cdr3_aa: CASSINTQYF; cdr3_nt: TGTGCCAGCAGTATAAATACGCAGTATTTT
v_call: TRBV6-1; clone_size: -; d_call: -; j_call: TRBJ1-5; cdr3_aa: CASTGAVNQPQHF; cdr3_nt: TGTGCCAGCACTGGGGCGGTCAATCAGCCCCAGCATTTT
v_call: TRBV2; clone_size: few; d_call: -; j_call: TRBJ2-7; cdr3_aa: CASRQRAGTPSYEQYF; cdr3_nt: TGTGCCAGCAGACAGAGGGCCGGGACACCTTCCTACGAGCAGTACTTC
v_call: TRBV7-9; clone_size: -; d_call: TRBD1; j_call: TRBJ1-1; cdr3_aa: CASSRTGNTEAFF; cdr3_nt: TGTGCCAGCAGCCGGACAGGGAATACTGAAGCTTTCTTT
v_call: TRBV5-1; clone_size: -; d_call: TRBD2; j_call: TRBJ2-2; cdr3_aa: CASRSSAGGPTGELFF; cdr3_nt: TGCGCCAGCAGGTCCTCAGCGGGGGGGCCCACCGGGGAGCTGTTTTTT
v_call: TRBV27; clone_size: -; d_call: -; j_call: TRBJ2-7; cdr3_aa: CASSARGRERYEQYF; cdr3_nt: TGTGCCAGCAGTGCCCGGGGGCGGGAGAGGTACGAGCAGTACTTC
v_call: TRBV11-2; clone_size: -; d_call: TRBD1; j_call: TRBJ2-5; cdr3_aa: CASRQGSETQYF; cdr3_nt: TGTGCCAGCCGACAGGGGTCAGAGACCCAGTACTTC
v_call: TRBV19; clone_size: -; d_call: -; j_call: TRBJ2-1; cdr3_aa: CASSILELRNEQFF; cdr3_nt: TGTGCCAGTAGTATTCTAGAGTTGAGAAATGAGCAGTTCTTC
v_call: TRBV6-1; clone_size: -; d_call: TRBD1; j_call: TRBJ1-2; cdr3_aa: CASREGQDGYTF; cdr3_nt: TGTGCCAGCAGAGAGGGACAGGATGGCTACACCTTC
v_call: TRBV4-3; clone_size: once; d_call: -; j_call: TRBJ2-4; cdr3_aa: CASSQGPGAVNIQYF; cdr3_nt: TGCGCCAGCAGCCAAGGTCCAGGGGCGGTGAACATTCAGTACTTC
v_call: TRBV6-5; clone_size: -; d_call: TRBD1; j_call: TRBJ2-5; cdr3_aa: CASTRTGVETQYF; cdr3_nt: TGTGCCAGCACTAGAACAGGGGTGGAGACCCAGTACTTC